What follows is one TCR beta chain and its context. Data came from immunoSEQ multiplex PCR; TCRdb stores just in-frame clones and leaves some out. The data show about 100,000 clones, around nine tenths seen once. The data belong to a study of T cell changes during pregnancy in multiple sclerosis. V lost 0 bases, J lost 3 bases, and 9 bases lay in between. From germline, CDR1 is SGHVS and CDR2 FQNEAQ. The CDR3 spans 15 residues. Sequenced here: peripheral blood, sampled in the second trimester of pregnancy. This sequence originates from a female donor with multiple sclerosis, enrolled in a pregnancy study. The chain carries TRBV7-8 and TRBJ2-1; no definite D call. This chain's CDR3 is CASSLASGYYNEQFF. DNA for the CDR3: TGTGCCAGCAGCTTAGCTTCCGGGTACTACAATGAGCAGTTCTTC. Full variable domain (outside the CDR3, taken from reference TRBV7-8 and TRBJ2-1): GAGVSQSPRYKVAKRGQDVALRCDPISGHVSLFWYQQALGQGPEFLTYFQNEAQLDKSGLPSDRFFAERPEGSVSTLKIQRTQQEDSAVYLCASSLASGYYNEQFFGPGTRLTVL.